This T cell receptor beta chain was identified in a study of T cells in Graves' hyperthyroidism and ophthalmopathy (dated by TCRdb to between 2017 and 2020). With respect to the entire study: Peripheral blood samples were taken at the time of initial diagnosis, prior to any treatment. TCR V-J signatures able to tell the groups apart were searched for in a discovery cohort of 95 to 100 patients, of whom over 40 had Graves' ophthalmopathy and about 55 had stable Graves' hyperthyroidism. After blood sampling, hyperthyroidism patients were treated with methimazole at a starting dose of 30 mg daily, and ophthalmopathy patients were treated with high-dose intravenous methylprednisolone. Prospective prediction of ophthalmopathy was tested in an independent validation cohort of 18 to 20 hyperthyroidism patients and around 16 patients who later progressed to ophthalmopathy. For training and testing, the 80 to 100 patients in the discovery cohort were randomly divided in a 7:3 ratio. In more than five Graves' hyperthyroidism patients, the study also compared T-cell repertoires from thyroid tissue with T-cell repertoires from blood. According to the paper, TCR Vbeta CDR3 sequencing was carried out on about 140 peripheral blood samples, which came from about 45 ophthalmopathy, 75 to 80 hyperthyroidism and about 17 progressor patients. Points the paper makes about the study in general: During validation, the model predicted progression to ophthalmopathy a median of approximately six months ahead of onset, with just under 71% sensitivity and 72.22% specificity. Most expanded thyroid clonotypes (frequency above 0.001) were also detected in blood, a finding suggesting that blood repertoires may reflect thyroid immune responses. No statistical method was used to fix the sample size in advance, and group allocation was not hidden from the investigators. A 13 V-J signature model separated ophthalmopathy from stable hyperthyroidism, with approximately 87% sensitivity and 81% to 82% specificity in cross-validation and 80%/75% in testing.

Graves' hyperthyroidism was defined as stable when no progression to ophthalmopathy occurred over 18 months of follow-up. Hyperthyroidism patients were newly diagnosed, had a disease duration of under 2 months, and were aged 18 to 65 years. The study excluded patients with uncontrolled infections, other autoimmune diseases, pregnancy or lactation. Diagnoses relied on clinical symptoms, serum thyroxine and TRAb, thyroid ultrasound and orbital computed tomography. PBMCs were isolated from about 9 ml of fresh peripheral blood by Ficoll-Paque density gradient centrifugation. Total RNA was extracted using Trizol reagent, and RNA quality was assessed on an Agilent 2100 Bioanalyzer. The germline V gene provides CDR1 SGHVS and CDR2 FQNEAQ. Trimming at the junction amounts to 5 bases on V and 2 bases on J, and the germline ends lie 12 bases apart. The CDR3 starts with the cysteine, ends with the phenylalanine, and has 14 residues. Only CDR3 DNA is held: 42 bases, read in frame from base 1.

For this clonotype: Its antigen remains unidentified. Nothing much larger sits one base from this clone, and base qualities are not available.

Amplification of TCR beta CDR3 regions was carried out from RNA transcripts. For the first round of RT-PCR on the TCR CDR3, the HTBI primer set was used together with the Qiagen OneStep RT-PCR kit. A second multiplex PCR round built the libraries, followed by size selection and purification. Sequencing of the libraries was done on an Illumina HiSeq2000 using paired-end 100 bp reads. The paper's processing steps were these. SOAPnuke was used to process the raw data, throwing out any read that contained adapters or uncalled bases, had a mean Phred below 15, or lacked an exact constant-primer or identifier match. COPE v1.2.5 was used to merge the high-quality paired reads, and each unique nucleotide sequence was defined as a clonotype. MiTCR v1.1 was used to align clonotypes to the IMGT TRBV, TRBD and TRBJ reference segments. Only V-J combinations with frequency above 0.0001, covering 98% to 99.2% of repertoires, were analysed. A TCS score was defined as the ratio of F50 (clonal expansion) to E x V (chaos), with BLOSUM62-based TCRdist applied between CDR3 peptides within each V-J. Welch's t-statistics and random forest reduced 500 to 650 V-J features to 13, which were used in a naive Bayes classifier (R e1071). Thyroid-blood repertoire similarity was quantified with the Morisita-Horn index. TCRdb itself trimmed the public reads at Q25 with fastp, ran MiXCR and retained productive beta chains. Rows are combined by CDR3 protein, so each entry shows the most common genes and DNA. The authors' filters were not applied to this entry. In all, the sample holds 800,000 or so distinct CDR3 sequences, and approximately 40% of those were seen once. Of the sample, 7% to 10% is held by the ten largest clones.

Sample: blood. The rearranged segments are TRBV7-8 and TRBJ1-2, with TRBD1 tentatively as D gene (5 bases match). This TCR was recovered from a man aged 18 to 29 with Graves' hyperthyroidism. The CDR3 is CASSRSRENYGYTF. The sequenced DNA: TGTGCCAGCAGCCGGTCCAGGGAGAACTATGGCTACACCTTC.